This T cell receptor (beta chain) was retrieved from a study of blood T cells in healthy people across ages. Germline V lookup: CDR1 SEHNR, CDR2 FQNEAQ (reference sequence). This CDR3 comprises 16 residues. A note on this clonotype: The germline gene is not matched at one end of the junction; a read error may be the cause.

A sample-barcoded 5' primer and a J-beta primer mix were used in a second PCR of roughly 7 to 11 cycles. Every cDNA was tagged by a template-switch adaptor with 12 random nucleotides. Via MiXCR, TCRdb re-called the 5' RACE reads, giving one row per CDR3 protein. The table shows about 780,000 distinct CDR3 sequences, with around 62% occurring only once. Sequenced material: blood. This sequence originates from a man aged 25-45 years in good health. The chain is built from TRBV7-9 and TRBJ2-1; perhaps TRBD2 as D (6 bases). The CDR3 sequence: CAGSTVAGSSYNEQFF. CDR3 DNA: TGTGCCGGCAGCACCGTCGCGGGAAGCTCCTACAATGAGCAGTTCTTC.